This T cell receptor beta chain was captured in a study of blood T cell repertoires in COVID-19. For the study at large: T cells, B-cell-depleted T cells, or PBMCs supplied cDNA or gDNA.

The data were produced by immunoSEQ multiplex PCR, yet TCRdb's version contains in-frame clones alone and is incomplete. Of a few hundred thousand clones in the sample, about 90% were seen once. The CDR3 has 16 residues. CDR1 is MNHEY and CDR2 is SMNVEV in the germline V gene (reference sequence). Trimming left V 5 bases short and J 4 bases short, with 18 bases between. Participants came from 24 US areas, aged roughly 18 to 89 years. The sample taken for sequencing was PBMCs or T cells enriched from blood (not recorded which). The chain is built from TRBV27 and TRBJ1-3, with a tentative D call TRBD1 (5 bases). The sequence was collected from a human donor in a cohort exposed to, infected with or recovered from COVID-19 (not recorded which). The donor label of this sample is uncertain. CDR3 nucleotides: TGTGCCAGCAGTCCCTCGGGGGGGTTAGGGGGAAACACCATATATTTT. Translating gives CASSPSGGLGGNTIYF.